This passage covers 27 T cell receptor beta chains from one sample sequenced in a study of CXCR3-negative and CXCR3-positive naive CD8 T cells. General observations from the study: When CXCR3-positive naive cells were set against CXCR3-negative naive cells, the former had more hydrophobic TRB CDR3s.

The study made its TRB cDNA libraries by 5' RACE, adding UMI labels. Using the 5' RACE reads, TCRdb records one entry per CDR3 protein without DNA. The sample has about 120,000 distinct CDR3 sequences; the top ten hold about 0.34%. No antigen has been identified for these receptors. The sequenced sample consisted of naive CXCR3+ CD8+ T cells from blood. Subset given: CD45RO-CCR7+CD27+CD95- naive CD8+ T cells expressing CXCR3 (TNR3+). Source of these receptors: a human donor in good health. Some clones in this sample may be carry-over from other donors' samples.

The CDR3 protein is CASSLDSLGNQPQHF. The chain links TRBV12-3 or TRBV12-4 to TRBJ1-5; with no DNA, the TCRdb D assignment of TRBD1 cannot be verified. This CDR3 contains 15 residues.

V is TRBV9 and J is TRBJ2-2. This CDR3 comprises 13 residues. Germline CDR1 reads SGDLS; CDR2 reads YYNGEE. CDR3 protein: CASSVDKAGELFF. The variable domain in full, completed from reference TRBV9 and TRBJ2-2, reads DSGVTQTPKHLITATGQRVTLRCSPRSGDLSVYWYQQSLDQGLQFLIQYYNGEERAKGNILERFSAQQFPDLHSELNLSSLELGDSALYFCASSVDKAGELFFGEGSRLTVL.

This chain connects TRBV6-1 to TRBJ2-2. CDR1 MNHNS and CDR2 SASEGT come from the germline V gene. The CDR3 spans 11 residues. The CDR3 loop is CASRQSGELFF.

The chain's CDR3 is CASSQLGQYEQYF. The chain uses TRBV7-9 and TRBJ2-7; lacking DNA, the TRBD1 call made by TCRdb goes unchecked. In germline, CDR1 is SEHNR, CDR2 FQNEAQ (reference sequence). The CDR3 is 13 residues long.

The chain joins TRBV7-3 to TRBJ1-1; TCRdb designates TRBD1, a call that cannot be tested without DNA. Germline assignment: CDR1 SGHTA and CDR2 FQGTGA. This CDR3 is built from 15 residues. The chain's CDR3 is CASSPWTGKNTEAFF.

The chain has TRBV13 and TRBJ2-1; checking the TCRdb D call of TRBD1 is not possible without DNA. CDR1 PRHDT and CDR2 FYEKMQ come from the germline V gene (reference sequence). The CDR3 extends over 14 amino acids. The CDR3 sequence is CASSFSDRVYEQFF.

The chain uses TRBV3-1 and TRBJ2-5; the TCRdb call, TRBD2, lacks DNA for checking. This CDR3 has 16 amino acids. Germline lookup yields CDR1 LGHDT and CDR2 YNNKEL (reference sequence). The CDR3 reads CASSPLAGGLQETQYF.

The CDR3 loop is CASSFGPGGHYNEQFF. The chain links TRBV5-8 to TRBJ2-1; the D gene TCRdb calls, TRBD1, cannot be checked with no DNA. There are 16 residues in the CDR3. Germline V lookup: CDR1 SGHTS, CDR2 YDEGEE.

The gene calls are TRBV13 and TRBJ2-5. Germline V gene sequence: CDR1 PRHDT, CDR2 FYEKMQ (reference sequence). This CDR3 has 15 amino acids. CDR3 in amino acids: CASSLGSVVPETQYF.

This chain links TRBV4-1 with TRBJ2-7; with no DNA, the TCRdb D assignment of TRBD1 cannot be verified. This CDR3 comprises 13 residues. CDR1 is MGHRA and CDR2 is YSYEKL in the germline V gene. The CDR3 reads CASSPPSGEEQYF.

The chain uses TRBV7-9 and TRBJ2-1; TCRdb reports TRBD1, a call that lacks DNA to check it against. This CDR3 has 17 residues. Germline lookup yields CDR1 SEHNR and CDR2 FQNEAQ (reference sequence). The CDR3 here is CASSLSAGGSSYNEQFF.

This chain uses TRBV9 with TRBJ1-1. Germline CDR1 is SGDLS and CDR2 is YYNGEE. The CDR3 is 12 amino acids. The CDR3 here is CASSPGSGGAFF.

CDR3 sequence reads: CASSPGDPIAQQYF. The chain has TRBV12-3 or TRBV12-4 and TRBJ2-7; TCRdb outputs TRBD1, but without DNA this stays unchecked. CDR3 length: 14 amino acids.

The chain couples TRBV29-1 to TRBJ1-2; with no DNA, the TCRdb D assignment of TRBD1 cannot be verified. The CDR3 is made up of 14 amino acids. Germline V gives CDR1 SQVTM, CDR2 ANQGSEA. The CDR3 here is CSDWDSGWFGGYTF.

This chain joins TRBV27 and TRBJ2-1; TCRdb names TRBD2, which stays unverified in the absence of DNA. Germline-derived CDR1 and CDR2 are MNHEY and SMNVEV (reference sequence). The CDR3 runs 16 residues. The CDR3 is CASSSTSGGLYNEQFF.

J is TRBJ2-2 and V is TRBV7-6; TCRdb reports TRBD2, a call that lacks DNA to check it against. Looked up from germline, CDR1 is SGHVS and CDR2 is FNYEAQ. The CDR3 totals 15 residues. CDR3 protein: CASSLGGRITGELFF.

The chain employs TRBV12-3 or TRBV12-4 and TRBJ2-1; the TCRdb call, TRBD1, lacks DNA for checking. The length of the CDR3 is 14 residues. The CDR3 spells CASSFVSAYNEQFF.

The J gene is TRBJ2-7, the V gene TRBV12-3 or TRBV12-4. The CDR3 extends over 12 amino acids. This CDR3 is CASSWTAYEQYF.

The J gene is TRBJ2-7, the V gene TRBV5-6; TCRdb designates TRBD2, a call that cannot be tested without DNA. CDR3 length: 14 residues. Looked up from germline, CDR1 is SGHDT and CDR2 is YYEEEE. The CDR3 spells CASSPGTTIYEQYF.

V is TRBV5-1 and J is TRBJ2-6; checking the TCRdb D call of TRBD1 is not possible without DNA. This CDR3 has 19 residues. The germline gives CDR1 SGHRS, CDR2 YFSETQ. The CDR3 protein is CASSLAGVPTNSGANVLTF. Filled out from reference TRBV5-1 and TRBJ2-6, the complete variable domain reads KAGVTQTPRYLIKTRGQQVTLSCSPISGHRSVSWYQQTPGQGLQFLFEYFSETQRNKGNFPGRFSGRQFSNSRSEMNVSTLELGDSALYLCASSLAGVPTNSGANVLTFGAGSRLTVL.

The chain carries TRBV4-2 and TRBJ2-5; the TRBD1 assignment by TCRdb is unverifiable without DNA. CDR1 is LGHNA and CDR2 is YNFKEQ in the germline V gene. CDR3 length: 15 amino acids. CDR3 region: CASSQDRRQIETQYF.

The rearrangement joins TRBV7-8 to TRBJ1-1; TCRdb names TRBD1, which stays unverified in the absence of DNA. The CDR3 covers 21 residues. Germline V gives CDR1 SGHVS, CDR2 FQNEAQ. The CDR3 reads CASSLMKGHRDLWDLNTEAFF.

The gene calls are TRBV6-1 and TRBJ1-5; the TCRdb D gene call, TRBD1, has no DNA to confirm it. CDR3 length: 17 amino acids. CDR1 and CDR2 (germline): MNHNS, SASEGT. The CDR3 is CASSEGQGPYSNQPQHF.

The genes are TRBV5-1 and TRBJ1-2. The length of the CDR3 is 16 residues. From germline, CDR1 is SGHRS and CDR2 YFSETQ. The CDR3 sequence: CASSLAAMGGVAGYTF.

CDR3 region: CASSSGGATDTQYF. V gene TRBV6-2 or TRBV6-3 combines with J gene TRBJ2-3; lacking DNA, the TRBD2 call made by TCRdb goes unchecked. The germline V gene encodes CDR1 MNHEY and CDR2 SVGEGT. The CDR3 is 14 amino acids.

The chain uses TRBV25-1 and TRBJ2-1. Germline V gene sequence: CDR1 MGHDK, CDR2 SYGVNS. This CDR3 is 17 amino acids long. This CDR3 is CASSELRWGNSYNEQFF.

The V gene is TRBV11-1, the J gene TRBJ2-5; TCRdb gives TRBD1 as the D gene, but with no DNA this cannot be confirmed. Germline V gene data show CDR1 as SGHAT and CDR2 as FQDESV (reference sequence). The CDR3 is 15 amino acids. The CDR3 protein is CASSPLSSNQETQYF.